These 22 T cell receptor beta chains share one sample of origin, sequenced in a study of blood T cell repertoires in COVID-19. Some clones are missing from TCRdb's copy, which holds only in-frame ones; the method was immunoSEQ multiplex PCR. Here the sample spans fewer than 300,000 clones, 85% being singletons. Sequenced material: peripheral blood. These receptors came from a human donor in a cohort sampled during active COVID-19.

This clone was picked up a small number of times. Other DNA sequences in the sample encode the same CDR3. CDR3 DNA: TGCGCCAGCAGCTCCGGGACAGGGGGGACCGGGGAGCTGTTTTTT. This encodes CASSSGTGGTGELFF. This chain connects TRBV5-1 to TRBJ2-2; 11 bases are a match to TRBD1. The CDR3 is 15 amino acids. J was trimmed by 5 bases and V by 3 bases; bases with no gene match: 3. Per the germline V gene, CDR1 is SGHRS and CDR2 is YFSETQ.

The chain employs TRBV28 and TRBJ2-7; TRBD2 agrees at 10 bases. The V and J ends lost 5 bases and 3 bases, in that order; junction bases with no gene match: 7. The CDR3 spans 15 residues. The V gene's germline CDR1 is MDHEN and CDR2 SYDVKM. CDR3 loop: CASSPRLAGNYEQYF. CDR3 sequence (DNA): TGTGCCAGCAGTCCCAGACTAGCGGGCAACTACGAGCAGTACTTC.

The chain uses TRBV19 and TRBJ2-7; the match to TRBD2 covers 8 bases. The CDR3 runs 15 residues. Germline V gene lookup returns CDR1 LNHDA and CDR2 SQIVND (reference sequence). V trimming: 9 bases; J trimming: 2 bases; junction bases outside the gene matches: 12. The CDR3 region is CASSSGSGSPYEQYF. The CDR3 DNA sequence: TGTGCCAGCTCCAGCGGGAGCGGTTCCCCCTACGAGCAGTACTTC.

The chain recombines TRBV5-5 with TRBJ2-7, with D perhaps matching TRBD1 (5 bases). Trimming took off 0 bases at V and 2 bases at J, with 9 bases between the two ends. CDR3 length: 14 amino acids. Germline V gene data show CDR1 as SGHKS and CDR2 as YYEKEE (reference sequence). CDR3 region: CASSLAAGTYEQYF. The CDR3 DNA reads as TGTGCCAGCAGCTTGGCCGCAGGGACCTACGAGCAGTACTTC.

The chain uses TRBV5-8 and TRBJ2-1; 10 bases are shared with TRBD1. The V segment lost 3 bases and the J segment 6 bases; nucleotides outside the gene matches: 6. The CDR3 consists of 15 residues. The V gene's germline CDR1 is SGHTS and CDR2 YDEGEE. Here the CDR3 DNA reads TGTGCCAGCAGCTCGGGACAGGGGTGGGTCAATGAGCAGTTCTTC. Translated, it gives CASSSGQGWVNEQFF.

The chain combines TRBV2 with TRBJ2-1; D is uncertain. Between the trimmed V and J ends, which lost 6 bases and 2 bases, there was a span of 11 bases. In germline, CDR1 is SNHLY, CDR2 FYNNEI. The CDR3 covers 14 residues. The CDR3 loop is CASRGAQAYNEQFF. CDR3 nucleotides: TGTGCCAGCAGGGGCGCCCAGGCCTACAATGAGCAGTTCTTC.

V gene TRBV4-1 combines with J gene TRBJ2-2, with 8 positions matching TRBD2. The germline V gene encodes CDR1 MGHRA and CDR2 YSYEKL. V dropped 1 base and J dropped 2; count of bases not matched to a gene: 6. The CDR3 loop spans 17 amino acids. DNA for the CDR3: TGCGCCAGCAGCCAAGTGGGGCGGGAGGACAACACCGGGGAGCTGTTTTTT. Its translation: CASSQVGREDNTGELFF.

This chain joins TRBV19 and TRBJ2-2, with TRBD1 matching 7 bases. V shed 4 bases and J 6 bases; nucleotides not matched to a gene: 14. The germline V gene has CDR1 LNHDA and CDR2 SQIVND (reference sequence). The CDR3 spans 17 residues. The CDR3 protein is CASSTHATGKKAGELFF. For the CDR3, the DNA is TGTGCCAGTAGTACCCACGCGACAGGGAAAAAGGCCGGGGAGCTGTTTTTT.

The V call is TRBV4-1, the J call TRBJ2-1; the match to TRBD2 covers 10 bases. J gave up 8 bases and V 4 bases, and 8 bases lay outside the gene matches. The CDR3 extends over 15 amino acids. Per germline, CDR1 MGHRA and CDR2 YSYEKL. This chain's CDR3 is CASSLSGRPRDEQFF. As DNA, the CDR3 is TGCGCCAGCAGCCTTAGCGGGAGGCCCAGGGATGAGCAGTTCTTC.

V is TRBV5-1 and J is TRBJ2-1; TRBD2 aligns across 9 bases. The length of the CDR3 is 14 residues. V was pared by 5 bases and J by 5 bases, with 5 bases of the junction left unmatched. In germline, CDR1 is SGHRS, CDR2 YFSETQ. The CDR3 is CASSGGRGNNEQFF. The CDR3 DNA follows: TGCGCCAGCAGTGGCGGGAGGGGGAACAATGAGCAGTTCTTC.

The genes are TRBV20-1 and TRBJ2-3; D not certain. Per germline, CDR1 DFQATT and CDR2 SNEGSKA (reference sequence). V lost 5 bases to trimming and J lost 5 bases, with 8 bases between them. The CDR3 is 11 residues long. CDR3 in amino acids: CSASKQDTQYF. The CDR3, as DNA: TGCAGTGCTTCGAAGCAAGATACGCAGTATTTT.

The chain is built from TRBV28 and TRBJ1-2, with 7 bases matching TRBD1. Germline V CDR1 and CDR2: MDHEN, SYDVKM. There are 14 residues in the CDR3. J was trimmed by 2 bases and V by 6 bases; bases with no gene match: 6. CDR3 sequence reads: CASRNRGINYGYTF. The CDR3 DNA is TGTGCCAGCAGGAACAGGGGCATCAACTATGGCTACACCTTC.

The sample holds a few counts of this clone. The V gene is TRBV5-6, the J gene TRBJ2-2, with 10 positions matching TRBD1. The length of the CDR3 is 16 residues. V gave up 5 bases and J gave up 6 bases; unmatched junction bases: 10. CDR1 SGHDT and CDR2 YYEEEE come from the germline V gene. The CDR3 DNA follows: TGTGCCAGCAGTACTACCCGGGACAGGGGTTCCGGGGAGCTGTTTTTT. The encoded protein is CASSTTRDRGSGELFF.

This sequence joins TRBV19 and TRBJ1-1, with 7 positions matching TRBD1. The germline gives CDR1 LNHDA, CDR2 SQIVND (reference sequence). After removal of 7 bases from V and 2 bases from J, the junction contained 13 bases not matched to a gene. The length of the CDR3 is 16 residues. As DNA, the CDR3 is TGTGCCAGTACCTCTCCGGGACAGTCGCGAAACACTGAAGCTTTCTTT. It encodes CASTSPGQSRNTEAFF.

The rearrangement uses TRBV3-1 (or the pseudogene TRBV3-2) and TRBJ2-7, with D possibly TRBD2 on 6 matching bases. The CDR3 has 11 residues. Germline CDR1 LGHDT, CDR2 YNNKEL (reference sequence). V was cut by 6 bases and J by 4 bases, with 7 bases left in between. Here the CDR3 reads CASRGGYEQYF. The CDR3 DNA is TGTGCCAGCAGGGGGGGATACGAGCAGTACTTC.

The chain employs TRBV7-2 and TRBJ1-4; a weak D match, TRBD1 (5 bases). V lost 3 bases to trimming and J lost 3 bases, with 14 bases between them. From germline, CDR1 is SGHTA and CDR2 FQGNSA. The CDR3 totals 16 residues. The DNA for the CDR3 is TGTGCCAGCAGCTTGAGGGCAGGGACTCCTAATGAAAAACTGTTTTTT. It is translated as CASSLRAGTPNEKLFF.

V is TRBV18 and J is TRBJ2-1; TRBD2 aligns across 11 bases. Trimming cost V 3 bases and J 1 base; bases outside gene matches: 5. From germline, CDR1 is KGHSH and CDR2 LQKENI. The CDR3 covers 17 residues. The CDR3 loop is CASSPQGLAGSYNEQFF. The CDR3 DNA is TGTGCCAGCTCACCCCAAGGACTAGCGGGTTCCTACAATGAGCAGTTCTTC.

The chain links TRBV11-2 to TRBJ2-3, with D unclear. Looked up from germline, CDR1 is SGHAT and CDR2 is FQNNGV. V gave up 8 bases and J gave up 10 bases, with 16 bases separating them. CDR3 length: 12 residues. CDR3: CASLSDGGSQYF. In nucleotides, the CDR3 is TGTGCCAGCCTATCCGACGGCGGATCGCAGTATTTT.

The chain links TRBV6-2 or TRBV6-3 to TRBJ2-1, with TRBD2 matching over 9 bases. The CDR3 loop spans 16 amino acids. CDR1 is MNHEY and CDR2 is SVGEGT in the germline V gene. Germline trimming cut 0 bases from V and 9 bases from J; bases unmatched to any gene: 9. CDR3 sequence (DNA): TGTGCCAGCAGTTACTCTCCTAGCGGGATGTTACGTGAGCAGTTCTTC. Translating it yields CASSYSPSGMLREQFF.

This clone was seen once. The chain is built from TRBV5-1 and TRBJ2-5; 7 bases are a match to TRBD1. Germline-derived CDR1 and CDR2 are SGHRS and YFSETQ. This CDR3 region has 15 residues. V was clipped by 0 bases and J by 2 bases; unmatched bases: 4. The CDR3: CASSLGQGPQETQYF. The CDR3 nucleotides read TGCGCCAGCAGCTTGGGACAGGGCCCACAAGAGACCCAGTACTTC. The full variable domain, in which reference TRBV5-1 and TRBJ2-5 provide the parts outside the CDR3, is KAGVTQTPRYLIKTRGQQVTLSCSPISGHRSVSWYQQTPGQGLQFLFEYFSETQRNKGNFPGRFSGRQFSNSRSEMNVSTLELGDSALYLCASSLGQGPQETQYFGPGTRLLVL.

This rearrangement joins TRBV2 to TRBJ1-1; 8 bases are a match to TRBD1. The ends lost 3 bases at V and 2 bases at J; junction bases unmatched: 5. This CDR3 has 15 amino acids. Per germline, CDR1 SNHLY and CDR2 FYNNEI. Here the CDR3 DNA reads TGTGCCAGCAGTGATCAGGGACAGGCAAACACTGAAGCTTTCTTT. The encoded protein is CASSDQGQANTEAFF.

The chain employs TRBV14 and TRBJ2-7; 9 positions match TRBD2. Germline lookup yields CDR1 SGHDN and CDR2 FVKESK. The CDR3 consists of 14 residues. V shed 4 bases and J 4 bases; nucleotides not matched to a gene: 5. As DNA, the CDR3 is TGTGCCAGCAGCCCTACTAGCGGGCCGTACGAGCAGTACTTC. Translation: CASSPTSGPYEQYF. Filled out from reference TRBV14 and TRBJ2-7, the complete variable domain reads EAGVTQFPSHSVIEKGQTVTLRCDPISGHDNLYWYRRVMGKEIKFLLHFVKESKQDESGMPNNRFLAERTGGTYSTLKVQPAELEDSGVYFCASSPTSGPYEQYFGPGTRLTVT.